A selection of T cell receptor beta chains follows, all from one sample in a study of blood T cell repertoires in COVID-19. Repertoires were generated with immunoSEQ multiplex PCR, while TCRdb's copy carries only in-frame clones and drops some. The sample lists fewer than 200,000 clones, roughly 90% occurring once. The sequenced material came from PBMCs or T cells enriched from blood (not recorded which). These receptors all stem from a human donor with acute COVID-19. The donor label of this sample is uncertain. Each CDR3 is given without its conserved first and last residue. Fields, in order: V gene, CDR3 length, J gene, D gene, CDR3 protein. D genes are given only for firm matches.

TRBV30	11	TRBJ1-3	-	AWSVTSGNTIY
TRBV4-1	14	TRBJ2-7	-	ASSQDDPWGAYEQY
TRBV6-4	13	TRBJ1-6	TRBD1	ASSESGGNNSPLH
TRBV24-1	13	TRBJ2-6	-	ATSDYATGANVLT
TRBV2	12	TRBJ2-2	TRBD1	ASSNRGPPGELF
TRBV5-1	13	TRBJ2-7	TRBD1	ASSAGTAISYEQY
TRBV7-9	12	TRBJ1-2	-	ASSLGASNYGYT
TRBV3-1/TRBV3-2	14	TRBJ2-5	TRBD2	ASSTHPGLAGETQY
TRBV4-1	14	TRBJ2-1	TRBD2	ASSPGLAGGYNEQF
TRBV30	13	TRBJ2-3	TRBD2	AWSLTSGALQKQY
TRBV30	12	TRBJ2-5	TRBD2	AWRGDLAGGIQY
TRBV20-1	11	TRBJ1-6	-	SASFRGNSPLH
TRBV9	13	TRBJ1-2	TRBD1	ASSVQGAKGYGYT
TRBV5-6	12	TRBJ1-6	TRBD1	ASSFRQGWSPLH
TRBV2	15	TRBJ2-5	TRBD2	ASSEASGLAGTETQY
TRBV6-6	14	TRBJ1-1	TRBD1	ASERTRGQVNTEAF
TRBV11-2	12	TRBJ2-7	-	ASSLNLGKYEQY
TRBV29-1	10	TRBJ2-2	-	SVIRGSGELF
TRBV11-2	13	TRBJ1-2	TRBD1	ASSSLDRAGRGYT
TRBV2	13	TRBJ1-1	TRBD1	ASRVGQEARAEAF
TRBV4-1	11	TRBJ1-5	TRBD1	ASSSRGPEPQH
TRBV18	13	TRBJ2-3	TRBD1	ASSRNRGSTDTQY
TRBV6-2/TRBV6-3	16	TRBJ1-5	TRBD1	ASSQITGQGMVNQPQH
TRBV12-3/TRBV12-4	11	TRBJ2-7	-	ASSWGRDYEQY
TRBV4-1	15	TRBJ2-1	-	ASSQDGGTGAYNEQF
TRBV7-8	13	TRBJ2-1	TRBD2	ASSSPAGGGNEQF
TRBV12-3/TRBV12-4	11	TRBJ1-2	-	ASSRGGGLGYT
TRBV5-1	12	TRBJ2-1	-	ASSFGTYKNEQF
TRBV5-1	14	TRBJ2-2	-	ASSLGARANTGELF
TRBV19	12	TRBJ2-1	TRBD2	ASSMAGGNNEQF
TRBV11-2	12	TRBJ2-3	TRBD2	ASTEAGDTDTQY
TRBV5-1	11	TRBJ1-1	-	ASSLGIRAEAF
TRBV6-6	15	TRBJ2-6	TRBD1	ASSLGQAKSGANVLT
TRBV6-1	11	TRBJ2-4	-	ASSDELVDIQY
TRBV19	12	TRBJ1-5	-	ASSISAGEEPQH
TRBV30	17	TRBJ1-2	TRBD1	ALWLFTTGGLRDNYGYT
TRBV28	14	TRBJ1-5	TRBD1	ASRNAGTGEAQPQH
TRBV19	14	TRBJ2-5	TRBD1	ASSIGGQGGRETQY
TRBV2	14	TRBJ1-1	-	ASTLRTGGMNTEAF
TRBV6-2/TRBV6-3	15	TRBJ2-3	TRBD1	ASSYSKAGGMRDTQY